This T cell receptor beta chain was identified during a study of cytomegalovirus exposure and HLA in healthy donors (dated 2017 in TCRdb). The study in broad terms: An earlier analysis of 587 of the donors reported 276 Gb of sequence data and 100 million to 120 million unique TCR beta sequences obtained from about 180 million T cells. An early release that covered roughly 600 HLA-typed donors contained about 300 gigabases of sequencing data and 65 million to 100 million unique TCR sequences. Of the approximately 400 genotyped donors, 80% to 90% were placed in the genetic ancestry cluster associated with self-reported Caucasian donors. The study was designed to test whether signatures of past pathogen exposure could be identified by cataloging public T cell receptors. The study used immunosequencing to profile the T cell repertoires of some 600 subjects and linked those repertoires to cytomegalovirus serostatus. Besides the first cohort of more than 650 subjects, a separate validation cohort made up of over 95 different subjects was used. The study combined high-throughput TCR immunosequencing, statistical association of individual TCRs with disease status, and machine learning to predict cytomegalovirus infection status. To study patterns of TCR occurrence, a later analysis re-analyzed previously published TCR beta repertoires from under 750 donors and added high-resolution HLA genotyping. Rather than drawing on any new phenotypic data, the later analysis identified candidate immune exposures from TCR beta sequences and the way those sequences occurred across donors. To decide whether each TCR beta V gene segment behaved as functional or pseudogenic, an earlier analysis of approximately 590 of the donors relied on high-throughput TCR beta sequencing. Alongside the repertoire data, information on donor age, sex, ethnicity and CMV serostatus was compiled. A later genetic analysis used genome-wide SNP genotypes for about 60% of the roughly 700 donors, treating that subset as a discovery cohort. Every repertoire in the discovery cohort had been generated on one and the same sequencing platform. HLA typing covered class I and class II loci at four-digit resolution. The number of donors typed differed by locus, with 629-630 for A, B, C, DRB1 and DQB1, around 520 for DQA1, 600 to 610 for DPA1, and about 450 for DPB1. A few DR-DQ haplotypes were treated as single units for association and clustering because of strong linkage in the cohort. Among 300 to 500 genotyped donors of the cohort, an average of about 240,000 unique TCR beta nucleotide sequences was sequenced per donor, of which 15% to 20% were non-productive. Beyond this particular receptor, the publication reports: CMV serostatus was the only immune exposure information available for the cohort. Compared with the approximately 600-donor mean, donors in an Asian-associated ancestry cluster had fewer N-insertions in productive TCRs, according to a later genetic analysis. In a later analysis, several top co-occurrence clusters were reported to appear linked to parvovirus B19, influenza, CMV and Epstein-Barr virus. In both the original and validation cohorts, the classifier was reported to diagnose cytomegalovirus status with high specificity and sensitivity. Some IMGT-functional V segments, including TRBV6-2 and TRBV6-3, could not be distinguished by the 87-base-pair reads and were therefore excluded. Roughly uniform sequencing depth across donors was assumed in presence/absence analyses, although this assumption may not hold. At a false discovery rate of 0.05, a later analysis linked about 16,000 TCR beta sequences to specific HLA alleles. According to a later analysis, most CMV-associated TCR beta chains appeared to be HLA-restricted, and the HLA associations seemed to be driven largely by CMV exposure. In a later analysis, HLA-associated TCR beta chains were found to be more clonally expanded and to have lower generation probabilities than equally common non-associated chains. Across donors, most TCR sequences were observed very rarely, whereas some public TCRs were present in many individuals. In this cohort, only TCR beta chains were sequenced, and detectable features were limited by the absence of alpha or paired-chain data. In vitro tests confirmed that a few of the cytomegalovirus-associated TCR beta chains recognize cytomegalovirus antigens. In an earlier analysis of 587 of the donors, most TCR beta V segments appeared in productive rearrangements about 90% or about 30% of the time, broadly matching IMGT annotations. When HLA alleles, especially DR and DQ, strongly co-occurred, TCR associations were difficult to assign to individual alleles. Linkage disequilibrium might explain the correlated functional status among segregating V segments, but an unknown experimental factor could not be excluded. A later analysis found that TCR association rates varied across HLA loci, with DRB1 alleles showing the most associated TCRs and HLA-C alleles the fewest. The authors suggested that the approach could potentially be extended to other disease states and immunological phenotypes. The earlier analysis of about 600 of the donors excluded approximately 17 rarely observed V segments, including chromosome 9 orphons, because counts were too low. A further reported finding was that TCR beta sequences accurately predicted the HLA-A and HLA-B alleles for most subjects in the first cohort. An association between a missense DCLRE1C variant and V-gene and J-gene trimming of TCR beta chains was found in a later genetic analysis and replicated in an independent cohort. Because HLA typing was unavailable for some donors at each locus, only the typed subset was used in association tests. In the study, 164 TCR beta chains were listed as associated with cytomegalovirus. A cluster of highly shared sequence variants was judged likely to represent a technical artifact of the sequencing pipeline.

Library creation used the immunoSEQ multiplex PCR assay. For the multiplex PCR, a mixture combining 60 forward primers for TCR Vbeta segments and 13 reverse primers for TCR Jbeta segments was used. Amplification of the CDR3 region of rearranged TCR beta genes was performed with a multiplex PCR assay on genomic DNA. The Illumina HiSeq System was used to sequence the amplified TCR beta libraries as 87-base-pair reads. The original methods were these. In a later analysis, approximately 74 million unique TCR beta chains were counted across the roughly 700 repertoires, and roughly 11 million of these chains were shared by at least two donors. A nearest-neighbor algorithm error-corrected the raw reads and collapsed the reads into unique sequences, merging closely related sequences to remove PCR and sequencing errors. V, D and J gene segments were assigned by aligning CDR3 sequences to IMGT reference sequences. For a sequence to be retained, a match of at least six nucleotides was required to both a V gene segment and a J gene segment. Rearrangements were called productive when the CDR3 lacked stop codons and stayed in frame with V and J; all others were non-productive. Following IMGT convention, CDR3 was defined as the stretch from the second conserved V-encoded cysteine up to the conserved J-encoded phenylalanine. The earlier analysis of about 610 of the donors excluded any sequence lacking an unambiguous match to a single V gene segment. An earlier analysis of several hundred of the donors classified V segments as functional when productive rearrangements were above 56.7% and as segregating when the standard deviation between donors was above 5%. To diagnose cytomegalovirus status from the catalog of TCR beta chain sequences, a statistical classification framework was built. In a later analysis, TCR nucleotide sequences were compared against IMGT/GENE-DB human TR gene sequences so that V and J genes could be assigned. Using the TCRdist pipeline, a later analysis assigned CDR3 sequences along with most-parsimonious VDJ recombination scenarios. In a later analysis, each TCR beta chain was defined by its CDR3 amino acid sequence together with its V-gene family, and reads lacking a unique V-gene family were excluded. To address suspected cross-contamination and a sequencing artifact, a later analysis removed 592 highly shared, low-generation-probability nucleotide sequences. In a later analysis, a clonal expansion index for each public chain was calculated from normalized within-repertoire ranks of inferred template counts. A later analysis computed generation probabilities with a VDJ recombination model fitted to out-of-frame rearrangements, and checked the results against IGoR. In a later analysis, TCR-TCR, TCR-HLA and TCR-CMV co-occurrence was scored with hypergeometric tests, and a repertoire-size bias correction was applied to TCR pairs. False discovery rates were estimated in a later analysis by permuting HLA or CMV assignments 20 times. A later analysis grouped co-occurring TCRs with DBSCAN, adding TCRdist sequence similarity when clustering within HLA-allele-positive subsets. For co-occurrence clustering, repertoires with fewer than 30,000 or more than 120,000 public chains were excluded, along with roughly five repertoires with anomalous nucleotide sharing. TCRdb re-hosts the immuneACCESS table, in-frame sequences only. Its copies lack some clones; in the studies checked, an unresolved V gene accounts for under half of them, and the cause for the rest is not known. V, J and clone size are those of that table, while D and trimming were read from the DNA. For this sample the table gives around 130,000 clones, of which 70% to 90% were detected only once. The ten top clones hold over 4.5% of the sample.

A remark on this clone: It has no known antigen specificity. The sample holds no much larger clone one base away, and base qualities are not on file.

Trimming at the junction amounts to 5 bases on V and 5 bases on J, and the germline ends lie 15 bases apart. The CDR3 sequence holds 14 residues, the cysteine and phenylalanine included. The only DNA kept is the CDR3, 42 bases in frame from the first base. Per the germline V gene (reference sequence), SEHNR is the CDR1 and FQNEAQ is the CDR2. The cohort was made up of roughly 670 healthy bone marrow donors. Cohort members were all nominally healthy when sampled, although unrecorded immune exposures were likely present. The donor tested CMV seropositive and was one of the 289 seropositive cohort members. Every donor gave a peripheral blood sample, and the peripheral blood mononuclear cells from that sample were used for TCR beta sequencing. The Qiagen DNeasy Blood Extraction Kit was used to extract genomic DNA from the blood cell samples.

The receptor chain draws on TRBV7-9 and TRBJ2-5, with a weak D call of TRBD2 (6 bases match). This clonotype was sampled from a woman aged 40 to 55 in good health and CMV-seropositive. Material for sequencing was PBMCs. The CDR3 is CASSLGTFPETQYF. The nucleotide sequence is TGTGCCAGCAGCCTCGGGACTTTCCCGGAGACCCAGTACTTC.